This T cell receptor beta chain was retrieved from a study of blood T cell repertoires in COVID-19. Study-level background: The samples span acute and convalescent COVID-19 from the United States, Italy and Spain. Nucleic acid was either cDNA or gDNA, and it came from T cells, B-cell-depleted T cells, or PBMCs.

Under the authors' procedure: Quantification of nucleated cells was approximated via reference gene primer amplification. Some clones are missing from TCRdb's copy, which holds only in-frame ones; the method was immunoSEQ multiplex PCR. Clone size and the V and J calls come from that table; the DNA yielded D and trimming. Among a few hundred thousand clones listed, approximately 85% were seen once. This clone was found a few times. Recruited during active infection, patients (from Seattle) were subsequently followed longitudinally. Per the germline V gene, CDR1 is SNHLY and CDR2 is FYNNEI. The CDR3 is 14 residues long. V was pared by 3 bases and J by 2 bases, with 10 bases between.

The clonotype was recovered from a human donor with COVID-19, enrolled during active disease. The donor label of this sample is uncertain. The source material was peripheral blood. The V and J genes are TRBV2 and TRBJ1-1, with no clear D. The CDR3 nucleotides are TGTGCCAGCAGTGATACAGAGATCAACACTGAAGCTTTCTTT. Its protein is CASSDTEINTEAFF.